This entry lists 7 T cell receptor beta chains sequenced from one sample in a study of patients and donors after allogeneic stem cell transplantation. TCRdb re-analysed the RT-PCR reads in MiXCR, keeping a single row per CDR3 protein. In the table there are roughly 230,000 distinct CDR3 sequences, 13% to 15% of which are singletons. Material for sequencing was blood, either unsorted or a sorted T cell fraction (not recorded which). These TCRs come from a human donor who was either an allogeneic HSCT recipient or a stem cell or donor lymphocyte infusion donor (not recorded which). It is not recorded whose cells these are; they may come from a transplant donor.

The chain recombines TRBV7-6 with TRBJ1-2; D is ambiguous. The CDR3 is made up of 16 amino acids. The germline gives CDR1 SGHVS, CDR2 FNYEAQ. V was trimmed by 6 bases and J by 2 bases, leaving 19 bases between them. This chain's CDR3 is CASSEGSGSPNYGYTF. The CDR3 DNA reads as TGTGCCAGCAGTGAAGGGTCGGGCAGTCCAAACTATGGCTACACCTTC.

The chain recombines TRBV20-1 with TRBJ2-7, with D uncertain. In germline, CDR1 is DFQATT, CDR2 SNEGSKA (reference sequence). V shed 0 bases and J shed 2 bases, with 17 bases lying between them. CDR3 length: 16 residues. This CDR3 reads CSAREELVGSTYEQYF. As DNA, the CDR3 is TGCAGTGCTAGAGAAGAACTGGTTGGCTCTACCTACGAGCAGTACTTC.

There are many counts of this clonotype. The chain links TRBV7-2 to TRBJ1-1; a possible D gene is TRBD1 (6 bases). Germline CDR1 SGHTA, CDR2 FQGNSA. The CDR3 consists of 15 residues. Trimming left V 5 bases short and J 0 bases short, with 13 bases between. The CDR3 DNA follows: TGTGCCAGCAGCCCCGTAGACAGGATGAACACTGAAGCTTTCTTT. Its translation: CASSPVDRMNTEAFF. The variable domain in full, completed from reference TRBV7-2 and TRBJ1-1, reads GAGVSQSPSNKVTEKGKDVELRCDPISGHTALYWYRQSLGQGLEFLIYFQGNSAPDKSGLPSDRFSAERTGGSVSTLTIQRTQQEDSAVYLCASSPVDRMNTEAFFGQGTRLTVV.

As DNA, the CDR3 is TGTGCCAGCAGCCTGGCGCGGCTCCCCGATACGCAGTATTTT. It translates to CASSLARLPDTQYF. This rearrangement joins TRBV7-8 to TRBJ2-3, with D uncertain. V lost 5 bases, J lost 6 bases, and 15 bases lay in between. The CDR3 totals 14 residues. Per germline, CDR1 SGHVS and CDR2 FQNEAQ.

This clonotype was seen ten or more times. This chain connects TRBV7-8 to TRBJ2-1, with TRBD2 matching 11 bases. Germline-derived CDR1 and CDR2 are SGHVS and FQNEAQ. Trimming took 3 bases from V and 7 from J; bases not matched to a gene: 5. The CDR3 runs to 15 residues. The CDR3 loop reads CASSFTSGSFNEQFF. DNA of the CDR3: TGTGCCAGCAGCTTCACTAGCGGGAGTTTTAATGAGCAGTTCTTC.

This clonotype was seen a few times. The V gene is TRBV10-3, the J gene TRBJ2-2; 8 bases are a match to TRBD1. The CDR3 totals 16 residues. The V and J ends lost 0 bases and 7 bases, in that order; junction bases with no gene match: 7. In germline, CDR1 is ENHRY, CDR2 SYGVKD. The CDR3 region has the DNA TGTGCCATCAGTGAGTCAGGACGACAGGGGCACGGGGAGCTGTTTTTT. Protein sequence: CAISESGRQGHGELFF.

V is TRBV5-4 and J is TRBJ2-7; TRBD1 matches 9 bases. The V and J ends lost 3 bases and 6 bases, in that order; junction bases with no gene match: 7. Per the germline V gene, CDR1 is SGHNT and CDR2 is YYREEE (reference sequence). The CDR3 is 14 residues long. The CDR3 is CASSWTGVRGEQYF. Here the CDR3 DNA reads TGTGCCAGCAGCTGGACAGGGGTCAGGGGCGAGCAGTACTTC.